Each of the 12 T cell receptor beta chains below was sequenced from the same sample in a study of T cell responses to AZD1222 COVID-19 vaccine. Clones were sequenced by immunoSEQ multiplex PCR, and TCRdb holds only the in-frame ones, with some missing. The profile shows 150,000 to 200,000 clones, about 89% of them singletons. Sample: peripheral blood, taken 28 days after the second AZD1222 dose. The receptor source for this set is an adult who received the AZD1222 COVID-19 vaccine.

The DNA for the CDR3 is TGTGCCAGCAGCAACATCACGGGACTCCGCTACAATGAGCAGTTCTTC. Its protein product is CASSNITGLRYNEQFF. The rearrangement links TRBV7-7 to TRBJ2-1, with a possible D match to TRBD2 (6 bases). The CDR3 runs to 16 residues. The V end lost 5 bases, the J end lost 3 bases, and 17 bases lay between the germline ends. Germline lookup yields CDR1 SSHAT and CDR2 FNYEAQ (reference sequence). Complete variable domain (other parts from reference TRBV7-7 and TRBJ2-1): GAGVSQSPRYKVTKRGQDVTLRCDPISSHATLYWYQQALGQGPEFLTYFNYEAQPDKSGLPSDRFSAERPEGSISTLTIQRTEQRDSAMYRCASSNITGLRYNEQFFGPGTRLTVL.

This chain uses TRBV28 with TRBJ1-3; 8 bases map to TRBD1. The V gene end was trimmed by 6 bases and the J gene end by 0 bases; junction bases not matched to a gene: 19. From germline, CDR1 is MDHEN and CDR2 SYDVKM. This CDR3 region has 20 residues. CDR3 DNA sequence: TGTGCCAGCAGCCCTAACCCCGGGACAGGCCTAAAATCCTCTGGAAACACCATATATTTT. Translating it yields CASSPNPGTGLKSSGNTIYF.

V and J are TRBV7-8 and TRBJ1-6; 7 bases are shared with TRBD1. This CDR3 has 15 residues. Unmatched junction bases numbered 8, after V lost 5 bases and J lost 7 bases. Germline V lookup: CDR1 SGHVS, CDR2 FQNEAQ. This chain's CDR3 is CASSPLTGWNSPLHF. The CDR3 DNA is TGTGCCAGCAGCCCATTGACAGGGTGGAATTCACCCCTCCACTTT.

V is TRBV19 and J is TRBJ2-5, with D possibly being TRBD2 (5 bases). The CDR3 is made up of 13 amino acids. Germline lookup yields CDR1 LNHDA and CDR2 SQIVND (reference sequence). V was trimmed by 5 bases and J by 2 bases, leaving 9 bases between them. Here the CDR3 DNA reads TGTGCCAGTAGTGAGGGAAGGCAAGAGACCCAGTACTTC. Translated, it gives CASSEGRQETQYF.

The chain is built from TRBV5-8 and TRBJ2-3; D is perhaps TRBD2 (6 bases). Germline CDR1 reads SGHTS; CDR2 reads YDEGEE. This CDR3 contains 17 residues. Between the trimmed V and J ends, which lost 4 bases and 1 base, there was a span of 19 bases. The CDR3 DNA reads TGTGCCAGCAGCGGATGGGATCGGCGGGGTGGCACAGATACGCAGTATTTT. This translates into CASSGWDRRGGTDTQYF. Filled out from reference TRBV5-8 and TRBJ2-3, the complete variable domain reads EAGVTQSPTHLIKTRGQQATLRCSPISGHTSVYWYQQALGLGLQFLLWYDEGEERNRGNFPPRFSGRQFPNYSSELNVNALELEDSALYLCASSGWDRRGGTDTQYFGPGTRLTVL.

V gene TRBV9 combines with J gene TRBJ1-5, with D tentatively TRBD1 (5 bases). The CDR3 totals 15 residues. Germline V CDR1 and CDR2: SGDLS, YYNGEE. V lost 0 bases and J lost 6, with 13 bases in between. CDR3 amino acids: CASSVGGGGLQPQHF. The CDR3 nucleotides are TGTGCCAGCAGCGTAGGTGGGGGGGGTCTTCAGCCCCAGCATTTT.

This clone was picked up one time. The chain recombines TRBV9 with TRBJ1-1, with TRBD1 matching over 8 bases. The CDR3 sequence is 17 residues long. Germline V gene sequence: CDR1 SGDLS, CDR2 YYNGEE. V lost 0 bases to trimming and J lost 0 bases; unmatched junction nucleotides: 7. The CDR3 region is CASSVDPQGAMNTEAFF. DNA of the CDR3: TGTGCCAGCAGCGTAGACCCGCAGGGGGCTATGAACACTGAAGCTTTCTTT.

The V call is TRBV29-1, the J call TRBJ1-1, with 11 bases aligning to TRBD1. J gave up 4 bases and V 4 bases, and 11 bases lay outside the gene matches. This CDR3 region has 16 residues. Germline-derived CDR1 and CDR2 are SQVTM and ANQGSEA. CDR3 amino acids: CSVVPFRTGGGTEAFF. The CDR3 nucleotides read TGCAGCGTTGTCCCGTTTAGGACAGGGGGCGGCACTGAAGCTTTCTTT.

The chain carries TRBV3-1 (or the pseudogene TRBV3-2) and TRBJ1-1; TRBD1 is a possible D gene (5 bases). CDR1 LGHDT and CDR2 YNNKEL come from the germline V gene (reference sequence). Trimming took 4 bases from V and 4 from J, leaving 13 bases between them. CDR3 length: 14 residues. The CDR3 sequence is CASSPRTQGTEAFF. The DNA of the CDR3 is TGTGCCAGCAGCCCTAGGACCCAGGGCACTGAAGCTTTCTTT.

The chain joins TRBV14 to TRBJ2-7; 10 nucleotides agree with TRBD1. The CDR3 has 15 amino acids. CDR1 and CDR2 (germline): SGHDN, FVKESK. Trimming at V came to 3 bases and at J to 3 bases, leaving 5 bases not matched to a gene. The CDR3: CASSQLGTGDYEQYF. As DNA, the CDR3 is TGTGCCAGCAGCCAGTTAGGGACAGGGGACTACGAGCAGTACTTC.

In DNA form, the CDR3 reads TGTGCCAGTAGTCTACAGGGACCACCTAACTATGGCTACACCTTC. This codes for CASSLQGPPNYGYTF. J is TRBJ1-2 and V is TRBV19, with a weak D call TRBD1 (6 bases). This CDR3 is built from 15 residues. CDR1 is LNHDA and CDR2 is SQIVND in the germline V gene (reference sequence). Trimming took off 5 bases at V and 0 bases at J, with 13 bases between the two ends.

The V and J genes are TRBV11-3 and TRBJ2-1, with D tentatively TRBD1 (8 bases). Germline values: CDR1 SGHNT, CDR2 YENEEA. The CDR3 has 15 residues. The V end was cut by 5 bases, the J end by 7 bases, with 18 bases between. CDR3 sequence (DNA): TGTGCCAGCAGCCCAACGACAGGGGAGGGTAATGAGCAGTTCTTC. This sequence encodes CASSPTTGEGNEQFF.